This entry lists 23 T cell receptor beta chains sequenced from one sample in a study of blood T cell repertoires in COVID-19. TCRdb keeps only in-frame clones here, not all; method: immunoSEQ multiplex PCR. The table has a few hundred thousand clones, around 85% seen once; the top ten hold under 3%. What was sequenced was PBMCs or T cells enriched from blood (not recorded which). These receptors all come from a woman between 50 and 59 years old who had recovered from COVID-19.

With respect to this clone: Mismatch with germline at one junction end may stem from a read error. J is TRBJ2-7 and V is TRBV6-5, with D hard to call. The germline V gene has CDR1 MNHEY and CDR2 SVGAGI. CDR3 length: 15 amino acids. DNA for the CDR3: TGTGCCAGCAATTACTTCCCCGCCAGCGCTAGGGAGCAGTACTTC. Translation gives CASNYFPASAREQYF.

J is TRBJ2-2 and V is TRBV13; D may be TRBD2 (6 bases). Germline CDR1 and CDR2: PRHDT and FYEKMQ (reference sequence). Trimming pared 8 bases from V and 3 bases from J, leaving 13 bases between. The CDR3 sequence is 14 residues long. The CDR3 loop is CASGGPGYTGELFF. In nucleotides, the CDR3 is TGTGCCAGCGGAGGGCCAGGGTACACCGGGGAGCTGTTTTTT.

The chain uses TRBV30 and TRBJ2-1, with 7 bases aligning to TRBD2. The germline V gene encodes CDR1 GTSNPN and CDR2 SVGIG (reference sequence). The CDR3 is 16 residues long. V lost 0 bases, J lost 3 bases, and 8 bases stayed unmatched. The CDR3 reads CAWSVRLAENYNEQFF. CDR3 DNA: TGTGCCTGGAGTGTAAGGCTAGCGGAAAACTACAATGAGCAGTTCTTC.

The gene calls are TRBV3-1 (or the pseudogene TRBV3-2) and TRBJ1-4, with TRBD1 matching over 11 bases. This CDR3 is built from 15 residues. From germline, CDR1 is LGHDT and CDR2 YNNKEL (reference sequence). Germline trimming cut 1 base from V and 7 bases from J; bases unmatched to any gene: 2. In nucleotides, the CDR3 is TGTGCCAGCAGCCAAGGGACAGGGGGCGGTGAAAAACTGTTTTTT. Translation gives CASSQGTGGGEKLFF.

This clone has a handful of counts. The V call is TRBV5-1, the J call TRBJ2-7, with D possibly TRBD2 on 6 matching bases. This CDR3 is built from 14 residues. CDR1 is SGHRS and CDR2 is YFSETQ in the germline V gene. Trimming left V 0 bases short and J 3 bases short, with 10 bases between. The CDR3 spells CASSLVLAGYEQYF. CDR3 coding DNA: TGCGCCAGCAGCTTGGTACTAGCTGGCTACGAGCAGTACTTC.

V gene TRBV15 combines with J gene TRBJ1-1; D is unresolved. V dropped 1 base and J dropped 3 bases, with 18 bases sitting between them. Germline CDR1 reads LNHNV; CDR2 reads YYDKDF (reference sequence). The CDR3 has 17 residues. CDR3 sequence (DNA): TGTGCCACCAGCAGAGCCCGAAATTACAGTAATTACACTGAAGCTTTCTTT. Translated, it gives CATSRARNYSNYTEAFF.

The chain has TRBV5-8 and TRBJ1-5, with D perhaps matching TRBD1 (5 bases). The CDR3 loop spans 14 amino acids. Germline V lookup: CDR1 SGHTS, CDR2 YDEGEE. Trimming pared 4 bases from V and 3 bases from J, leaving 11 bases between. The CDR3 DNA follows: TGTGCCAGCAGCGGGGGGGTGGTCAATCAGCCCCAGCATTTT. Translated, it gives CASSGGVVNQPQHF.

This chain joins TRBV7-9 and TRBJ2-7; D is uncertain. Germline CDR1 reads SEHNR; CDR2 reads FQNEAQ (reference sequence). The CDR3 totals 15 residues. With 2 bases removed from V and 2 bases from J, the gap between germline ends came to 13 bases. The CDR3 region is CASSLLGFETYEQYF. CDR3 bases: TGTGCCAGCAGCTTATTGGGCTTCGAAACCTACGAGCAGTACTTC.

V is TRBV5-1 and J is TRBJ2-7, with no clear D. The CDR3 spans 14 residues. Trimming left V 1 base short and J 0 bases short, with 8 bases between. Germline V CDR1 and CDR2: SGHRS, YFSETQ. CDR3 sequence: CASSLSVSSYEQYF. CDR3 bases: TGCGCCAGCAGCTTGAGTGTTAGCTCCTACGAGCAGTACTTC.

The gene calls are TRBV2 and TRBJ2-3, with 11 bases that match TRBD2. CDR3 length equals 15 residues. V shed 8 bases and J 3 bases; nucleotides not matched to a gene: 7. Looked up from germline, CDR1 is SNHLY and CDR2 is FYNNEI. CDR3 residues: CASGRLAGRTDTQYF. The CDR3 DNA sequence: TGTGCCAGCGGTAGACTAGCGGGGAGGACAGATACGCAGTATTTT.

The V and J genes are TRBV9 and TRBJ1-4; D may be TRBD1 (6 bases). This CDR3 has 15 amino acids. V lost 0 bases and J 8 bases, leaving 14 bases between the germline ends. Germline V lookup: CDR1 SGDLS, CDR2 YYNGEE. The CDR3 region is CASSVGAGVGEKLFF. For the CDR3, the DNA is TGTGCCAGCAGCGTAGGGGCAGGGGTTGGAGAAAAACTGTTTTTT.

This chain connects TRBV9 to TRBJ2-1, with 7 nucleotides matching TRBD1. In germline, CDR1 is SGDLS, CDR2 YYNGEE. V lost 3 bases and J lost 9; bases outside the gene matches: 15. This CDR3 has 16 residues. The chain's CDR3 is CASSAEATGVRGEQFF. For the CDR3, the DNA is TGTGCCAGCAGCGCCGAAGCTACAGGGGTAAGGGGTGAGCAGTTCTTC. Looking up the rest from reference TRBV9 and TRBJ2-1 gives the full variable domain: DSGVTQTPKHLITATGQRVTLRCSPRSGDLSVYWYQQSLDQGLQFLIQYYNGEERAKGNILERFSAQQFPDLHSELNLSSLELGDSALYFCASSAEATGVRGEQFFGPGTRLTVL.

The chain links TRBV29-1 to TRBJ2-5; the D gene is possibly TRBD1 (6 bases). The CDR3 runs 12 residues. CDR1 is SQVTM, CDR2 ANQGSEA, per germline. V lost 3 bases to trimming and J lost 4 bases, with 9 bases between them. The CDR3 spells CSVDSGVETQYF. Here the CDR3 DNA reads TGCAGCGTTGACTCAGGGGTAGAGACCCAGTACTTC. The full variable domain, with the rest looked up from reference TRBV29-1 and TRBJ2-5, is SAVISQKPSRDICQRGTSLTIQCQVDSQVTMMFWYRQQPGQSLTLIATANQGSEATYESGFVIDKFPISRPNLTFSTLTVSNMSPEDSSIYLCSVDSGVETQYFGPGTRLLVL.

The rearrangement uses TRBV4-3 and TRBJ2-7, with D possibly TRBD1 on 5 matching bases. The CDR3 runs 15 residues. V gave up 5 bases and J gave up 1 base, with 15 bases separating them. CDR1 is LGHNA and CDR2 is YSLEER in the germline V gene. The CDR3 coding sequence is TGCGCCAGCAGCAGGACACAAGACATTTCCTACGAGCAGTACTTC. Its protein is CASSRTQDISYEQYF.

This chain connects TRBV20-1 to TRBJ1-2, with D unresolved. V dropped 3 bases and J dropped 8 bases, with 13 bases sitting between them. From germline, CDR1 is DFQATT and CDR2 SNEGSKA (reference sequence). The CDR3 runs 12 residues. The CDR3 loop is CSASRSPKGYTF. CDR3 in DNA: TGCAGTGCTAGTAGGAGTCCGAAGGGCTACACCTTC.

The chain uses TRBV15 and TRBJ1-5; D not resolved. Germline CDR1 is LNHNV and CDR2 is YYDKDF (reference sequence). The CDR3 sequence is 18 residues long. Trimming shortened V by 0 bases and J by 4 bases, and 19 bases separated the two germline ends. The CDR3 sequence: CATSRDVAARRGNQPQHF. DNA for the CDR3: TGTGCCACCAGCAGAGATGTCGCGGCCCGGCGGGGAAATCAGCCCCAGCATTTT.

The chain links TRBV2 to TRBJ2-2, with a possible D match to TRBD2 (5 bases). This CDR3 region has 14 residues. Trimming shortened V by 6 bases and J by 4 bases, and 12 bases separated the two germline ends. Looked up from germline, CDR1 is SNHLY and CDR2 is FYNNEI. The CDR3 sequence is CASSGGFGTGELFF. CDR3 DNA: TGTGCCAGCAGCGGCGGGTTCGGCACCGGGGAGCTGTTTTTT.

The chain is built from TRBV5-1 and TRBJ1-2; D uncertain. Germline assignment: CDR1 SGHRS and CDR2 YFSETQ. CDR3 length equals 12 residues. Deletions cut 6 bases from V and 4 bases from J, with 10 bases between. The CDR3 protein is CASTEGGYGYTF. The CDR3 DNA follows: TGCGCCAGCACTGAGGGTGGCTATGGCTACACCTTC.

The chain has TRBV27 and TRBJ2-2; the D gene is possibly TRBD1 (6 bases). Germline V gene lookup returns CDR1 MNHEY and CDR2 SMNVEV (reference sequence). V was trimmed by 3 bases and J by 3 bases, leaving 8 bases between them. The CDR3 is made up of 14 amino acids. The CDR3, as DNA: TGTGCCAGCAGTTTCGGACAGTACACCGGGGAGCTGTTTTTT. Its protein is CASSFGQYTGELFF.

A few counts support this clone. This chain links TRBV2 with TRBJ2-1; D perhaps matches TRBD1 (5 bases). The CDR3 sequence is 14 residues long. The germline V gene has CDR1 SNHLY and CDR2 FYNNEI. Trimming cost V 6 bases and J 0 bases, with 9 bases left between them. In DNA form, the CDR3 reads TGTGCCAGCAGCACAACAGGCTCCTACAATGAGCAGTTCTTC. It is translated as CASSTTGSYNEQFF.

V usage is TRBV9 and J usage is TRBJ2-7; 9 bases map to TRBD1. The V segment lost 3 bases and the J segment 0 bases; nucleotides outside the gene matches: 1. CDR3 length: 14 amino acids. Germline lookup yields CDR1 SGDLS and CDR2 YYNGEE. CDR3 loop: CASSGDRDSYEQYF. The CDR3 nucleotides are TGTGCCAGCAGCGGGGACAGGGACTCCTACGAGCAGTACTTC.

The V and J genes are TRBV5-1 and TRBJ2-3; TRBD2 might be the D (5 bases). V was clipped by 4 bases and J by 0 bases, with 12 bases between them. The germline gives CDR1 SGHRS, CDR2 YFSETQ. The CDR3 consists of 15 residues. CDR3 in amino acids: CASSPAGASTDTQYF. Written as DNA, the CDR3 is TGCGCCAGCAGCCCGGCGGGTGCTAGCACAGATACGCAGTATTTT. The full variable domain, with the rest looked up from reference TRBV5-1 and TRBJ2-3, is KAGVTQTPRYLIKTRGQQVTLSCSPISGHRSVSWYQQTPGQGLQFLFEYFSETQRNKGNFPGRFSGRQFSNSRSEMNVSTLELGDSALYLCASSPAGASTDTQYFGPGTRLTVL.

The gene calls are TRBV30 and TRBJ2-7; weak D call: TRBD2 (6 bases). Germline-derived CDR1 and CDR2 are GTSNPN and SVGIG (reference sequence). Trimming cost V 7 bases and J 2 bases, with 21 bases left between them. The CDR3 runs 15 residues. CDR3 loop: CASSRRDSQAYEQYF. The CDR3 DNA reads TGTGCCTCCTCCCGGCGGGACTCCCAGGCCTACGAGCAGTACTTC. The variable domain in full, completed from reference TRBV30 and TRBJ2-7, reads SQTIHQWPATLVQPVGSPLSLECTVEGTSNPNLYWYRQAAGRGLQLLFYSVGIGQISSEVPQNLSASRPQDRQFILSSKKLLLSDSGFYLCASSRRDSQAYEQYFGPGTRLTVT.